This T cell receptor beta chain was sequenced during a study of T-cell reconstitution after alpha-beta-depleted transplantation in children. Notes on this clonotype: A read error may produce the germline difference seen at one junction end.

Germline V gene data show CDR1 as LGHNA and CDR2 as YNFKEQ. The CDR3 consists of 18 residues. During its preparation, the TCRbeta library received unique molecular identifiers. TCRdb re-called the PCR reads with MiXCR, one entry per CDR3 protein. The table lists about 360,000 distinct CDR3 sequences, roughly 13% of them singletons. This rearrangement joins TRBV4-2 to TRBJ2-1; D might be TRBD1 or TRBD2, each matching 5 bases. The clonotype comes from a human donor who donated a stem cell graft to a child with Fanconi anemia. Sequences were derived from PBMCs, sampled from the stem cell graft. The CDR3 loop reads CTSSQEGTLTGSDNEQFF. The CDR3 DNA follows: TGTACCAGCAGCCAAGAGGGGACCCTCACCGGTTCGGACAATGAGCAGTTCTTC.